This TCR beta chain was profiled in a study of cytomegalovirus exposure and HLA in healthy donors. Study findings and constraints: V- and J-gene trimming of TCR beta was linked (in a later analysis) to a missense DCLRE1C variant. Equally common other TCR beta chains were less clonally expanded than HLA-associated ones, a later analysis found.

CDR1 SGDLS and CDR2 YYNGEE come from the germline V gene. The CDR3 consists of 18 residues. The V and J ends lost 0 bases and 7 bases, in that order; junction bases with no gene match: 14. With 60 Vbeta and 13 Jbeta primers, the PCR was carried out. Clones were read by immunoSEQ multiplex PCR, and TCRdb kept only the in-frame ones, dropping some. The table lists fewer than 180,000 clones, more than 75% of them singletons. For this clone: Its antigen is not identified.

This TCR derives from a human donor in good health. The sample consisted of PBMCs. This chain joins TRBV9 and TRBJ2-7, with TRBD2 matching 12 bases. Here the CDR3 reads CASSVGGRTSGKFGEQYF. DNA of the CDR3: TGTGCCAGCAGCGTAGGTGGGAGGACTAGCGGGAAGTTCGGGGAGCAGTACTTC.